This note documents a single T cell receptor (beta chain) sequence. Naive CD8 cells lacked CD45RO, underwent positive selection for CCR7 and left out terminally differentiated effector memory CD45RA+ cells. Investigators spread the genomic DNA of each subset evenly over several immunoSEQ plates. The assay was immunoSEQ multiplex PCR, and TCRdb's table has in-frame clones only and misses some. Of almost 700,000 clones listed, 92% are singletons. The data are from a study of shared clonotypes between healthy human individuals. Germline CDR1 is MDHEN and CDR2 is SYDVKM. The trim removed 5 bases at V and 4 bases at J, leaving 3 bases unmatched. The CDR3 has 13 amino acids.

Source material: naive CD8+ T cells sorted from blood. The clonotype comes from a young man in good health. The chain employs TRBV28 and TRBJ1-2; 8 bases are a match to TRBD1. The CDR3: CASSADRGYGYTF. CDR3 bases: TGTGCCAGCAGTGCCGACAGGGGCTATGGCTACACCTTC.